The entry below gives a single T cell receptor (beta chain) sequence along with its context. Its antigen is still unknown. This sample was included in a study of beta chain features in type 1 diabetes. Whole-study results and caveats: Type 1 diabetes patients had TCRB CDR3s that were shorter (moderately but significantly so) in all four CD4+ subsets. Small HLA sub-analyses could not settle whether HLA shapes TCRB rearrangement.

Expressed TCRB transcripts were sequenced, since all the RNA that had been isolated was reverse transcribed. The table came from immunoSEQ multiplex PCR; TCRdb's copy has only in-frame clones and leaves some out. The sample lists hundreds of thousands of clones, about 16% seen once, with 0.093% in the top ten. This receptor was taken from a man between 18 and 29 years old in good health. The sample taken for sequencing was naive CD4+ T cells from blood.

CDR3 loop: CASSQGRGHGNQPQHF. Written as DNA, the CDR3 is TGTGCCAGCAGCCAAGGCAGGGGGCACGGCAATCAGCCCCAGCATTTT. This chain uses TRBV4-2 with TRBJ1-5, with 8 bases identical to TRBD1. Per germline, CDR1 LGHNA and CDR2 YNFKEQ. The CDR3 has 16 amino acids. V lost 1 base, J lost 2 bases, and 4 bases stayed unmatched.